A selection of T cell receptor beta chains follows, all from one sample in a study of Ad26.COV2.S vaccination and SARS-CoV-2 variants. The protocol was immunoSEQ multiplex PCR, while the TCRdb copy is restricted to in-frame clones and leaves out a portion. This table holds about 440,000 clones, 90% found once. The sample here was peripheral blood, taken in a trial of Ad26.COV2.S vaccine versus placebo. These receptors originate from a person aged 18 to 59 who received the Ad26.COV2.S COVID-19 vaccine or a placebo. The CDR3 runs from the conserved cysteine through the conserved F or W.

V gene	J gene	CDR3 protein
TRBV19	TRBJ2-3	CASSIFGRAGGTDTQYF
TRBV6-5	TRBJ2-7	CASSYEGHYEQYF
TRBV9	TRBJ1-2	CASSVGGVGGGGYTF
TRBV4-2	TRBJ2-7	CASSQEGPSGRLWQYF
TRBV10-3	TRBJ1-2	CAISEPQEVVVDSQVTSYGYTF
TRBV28	TRBJ2-4	CASSLGGTGAVEAKNIQYF
TRBV6-2/TRBV6-3	TRBJ1-2	CASSQGDYGYTF
TRBV9	TRBJ2-5	CASSAGTDQETQYF
TRBV9	TRBJ2-5	CASSGGQGSETQYF
TRBV6-6	TRBJ2-3	CASSLAGGPSRTDTQYF
TRBV6-2/TRBV6-3	TRBJ1-1	CASSYGAGGLNTEAFF
TRBV19	TRBJ2-7	CASSMGFQGAGNEQYF
TRBV18	TRBJ1-4	CASSPRTEEKLFF
TRBV28	TRBJ2-7	CASSPLGPSAEQYF
TRBV5-1	TRBJ2-5	CASSPGTAIETQYF
TRBV7-9	TRBJ2-1	CASSFAQGAEQFF
TRBV28	TRBJ2-1	CASSLATGGRVRQFF
TRBV28	TRBJ1-1	CASSLLGNTEAFF
TRBV6-1	TRBJ1-2	CASSEPTGYYGYTF
TRBV9	TRBJ2-5	CASSVQDRDQETQYF
TRBV12-3/TRBV12-4	TRBJ2-7	CASSLQVVYEQYF
TRBV24-1	TRBJ1-2	CATSDPGQGDGYTF
TRBV25-1	TRBJ2-1	CASSSLAGVTNEQFF
TRBV7-9	TRBJ2-1	CASNLGNHPYNEQFF
TRBV18	TRBJ1-4	CASSLLTGGGEKLFF